The next 14 T cell receptor beta chains were all read from a single sample in a study of blood T cell repertoires in COVID-19. TCRdb's copy holds only in-frame clones and misses some; the assay was immunoSEQ multiplex PCR. The data contain over 200,000 clones, around 88% of them singletons. The sample was PBMCs or T cells enriched from blood (not recorded which). These receptors were obtained from a woman in her twenties or thirties who had been exposed to COVID-19.

The chain links TRBV10-1 to TRBJ2-6; D uncertain. CDR3 length: 15 residues. Deletions cut 3 bases from V and 1 base from J, with 7 bases between. Germline V gives CDR1 WNHNN, CDR2 SYGVQD (reference sequence). CDR3 amino acids: CASSDPLSGANVLTF. The CDR3 DNA reads TGCGCCAGCAGTGACCCCCTATCTGGGGCCAACGTCCTGACTTTC.

This chain connects TRBV2 to TRBJ1-2, with 12 bases lining up with TRBD1. The CDR3 runs to 15 residues. The germline gives CDR1 SNHLY, CDR2 FYNNEI. The V gene end was trimmed by 11 bases and the J gene end by 4 bases; junction bases not matched to a gene: 11. As DNA, the CDR3 is TGTGCCTGTTCCGGGACAGGGGGCAGAGCCTATGGCTACACCTTC. Its protein is CACSGTGGRAYGYTF.

This chain joins TRBV19 and TRBJ2-3; 7 bases match TRBD1. The CDR3 extends over 13 amino acids. Germline CDR1 LNHDA, CDR2 SQIVND (reference sequence). Trimming at V came to 7 bases and at J to 4 bases, leaving 5 bases not matched to a gene. CDR3 loop: CASKTGAADTQYF. CDR3 in DNA: TGTGCCAGTAAAACAGGGGCCGCAGATACGCAGTATTTT.

V and J are TRBV7-2 and TRBJ1-5; D gene ambiguous. There are 16 residues in the CDR3. With 1 base removed from V and 4 bases from J, the gap between germline ends came to 14 bases. Germline V gene sequence: CDR1 SGHTA, CDR2 FQGNSA. The CDR3 is CASSLGRGTRNQPQHF. CDR3 coding DNA: TGTGCCAGCAGCTTAGGACGGGGAACTCGGAATCAGCCCCAGCATTTT.

This sequence joins TRBV28 and TRBJ2-5, with 8 bases identical to TRBD1. The CDR3 has 15 amino acids. Germline V gene sequence: CDR1 MDHEN, CDR2 SYDVKM. After removal of 2 bases from V and 4 bases from J, the junction contained 6 bases not matched to a gene. The CDR3 bases are TGTGCCAGCAGTTTACCCGGACAGGGCCGAGAGACCCAGTACTTC. The encoded protein is CASSLPGQGRETQYF.

J is TRBJ1-2 and V is TRBV2; 7 positions match TRBD1. The CDR3 length is 15 residues. The germline CDR1 and CDR2 sequences are SNHLY and FYNNEI. V was clipped by 7 bases and J by 8 bases; unmatched bases: 16. This chain's CDR3 is CASKRGTAPSEGYTF. Written as DNA, the CDR3 is TGTGCCAGCAAAAGGGGGACAGCCCCGTCAGAGGGCTACACCTTC.

The rearrangement joins TRBV7-9 to TRBJ2-2, with 12 nucleotides matching TRBD2. Germline values: CDR1 SEHNR, CDR2 FQNEAQ (reference sequence). This CDR3 spans 16 amino acids. With V trimmed by 5 bases and J by 7 bases, 8 bases remained unmatched. The CDR3 bases are TGTGCCAGCAGCAGCAGGACTAGCGGGGTCAGCGGGGAGCTGTTTTTT. This codes for CASSSRTSGVSGELFF.

The rearrangement uses TRBV30 and TRBJ1-1; D unresolved. From germline, CDR1 is GTSNPN and CDR2 SVGIG (reference sequence). The CDR3 sequence is 13 residues long. V was clipped by 3 bases and J by 2 bases, with 10 bases between them. The CDR3 coding sequence is TGTGCCTGGAGGCTGGGCTCTAACACTGAAGCTTTCTTT. Protein: CAWRLGSNTEAFF.

The rearrangement joins TRBV30 to TRBJ2-2; D might be TRBD1 (6 bases). The V and J ends lost 5 bases and 0 bases respectively, with 16 bases between them. The CDR3 is made up of 16 amino acids. Germline values: CDR1 GTSNPN, CDR2 SVGIG (reference sequence). The CDR3 reads CAWAPQGHPNTGELFF. CDR3 DNA: TGTGCCTGGGCCCCCCAGGGACACCCGAACACCGGGGAGCTGTTTTTT.

For the CDR3, the DNA is TGTGCCAGCAGCGTAGACAGGTCCTACGAGCAGTACTTC. Protein product: CASSVDRSYEQYF. This rearrangement joins TRBV7-9 to TRBJ2-7; possibly TRBD1 for D (6 bases). The CDR3 covers 13 residues. The germline CDR1 and CDR2 sequences are SEHNR and FQNEAQ (reference sequence). Trimming pared 5 bases from V and 1 base from J, leaving 9 bases between. The whole variable domain, remainder taken from reference TRBV7-9 and TRBJ2-7, is DTGVSQNPRHKITKRGQNVTFRCDPISEHNRLYWYRQTLGQGPEFLTYFQNEAQLEKSRLLSDRFSAERPKGSFSTLEIQRTEQGDSAMYLCASSVDRSYEQYFGPGTRLTVT.

The chain recombines TRBV30 with TRBJ2-2; 9 bases map to TRBD2. The CDR3 is 15 residues long. Per the germline V gene, CDR1 is GTSNPN and CDR2 is SVGIG (reference sequence). V gave up 0 bases and J gave up 7 bases; unmatched junction bases: 6. CDR3 sequence reads: CAWSVLRGGIGELFF. DNA for the CDR3: TGTGCCTGGAGTGTACTGCGGGGGGGAATCGGGGAGCTGTTTTTT.

V usage is TRBV30 and J usage is TRBJ1-5; the match to TRBD1 covers 9 bases. The J segment lost 2 bases and the V segment lost 6 bases, leaving 14 bases of the junction unmatched. The V gene's germline CDR1 is GTSNPN and CDR2 SVGIG (reference sequence). The CDR3 spans 17 residues. This CDR3 reads CACDADRGSFGNQPQHF. Here the CDR3 DNA reads TGTGCCTGCGATGCGGACAGGGGAAGTTTTGGCAATCAGCCCCAGCATTTT.

V usage is TRBV11-3 and J usage is TRBJ1-4; D gene uncertain. V was clipped by 6 bases and J by 5 bases, with 10 bases between them. Germline values: CDR1 SGHNT, CDR2 YENEEA. This CDR3 is built from 13 residues. The CDR3 spells CASRRHRNEKLFF. The CDR3, as DNA: TGTGCCAGCAGGAGACATAGGAATGAAAAACTGTTTTTT. Full variable domain (rest looked up from reference TRBV11-3 and TRBJ1-4): EAGVVQSPRYKIIEKKQPVAFWCNPISGHNTLYWYLQNLGQGPELLIRYENEEAVDDSQLPKDRFSAERLKGVDSTLKIQPAELGDSAVYLCASRRHRNEKLFFGSGTQLSVL.

The V gene is TRBV5-1, the J gene TRBJ2-1; 10 nucleotides align to TRBD1. The trim removed 4 bases at V and 0 bases at J, leaving 13 bases unmatched. Germline assignment: CDR1 SGHRS and CDR2 YFSETQ. The CDR3 contains 19 residues. CDR3 amino acids: CASSGPGQGTGSSYNEQFF. For the CDR3, the DNA is TGCGCCAGCAGCGGCCCGGGACAGGGGACGGGGAGCTCCTACAATGAGCAGTTCTTC.